This entry features one T cell receptor beta chain sequence. This clone's antigen is unknown. No base qualities exist here, and no much larger clone lies one base off it. To prepare the library, 5' RACE was applied. The sample was run on an Illumina HiSeq 2500. The second PCR ran for roughly 7 to 12 cycles and used a J-beta primer mix along with a sample-barcoded 5' primer. A unique molecular identifier was introduced onto each TCR beta cDNA molecule by a template-switch 5' adaptor carrying 12 random nucleotides. At least 3 million CDR3-containing paired-end reads were obtained from each sample. First-strand cDNA synthesis was performed from all RNA using the Mint cDNA synthesis kit, with priming by a TRBC-specific oligonucleotide. Following uracil-DNA glycosylase treatment, all cDNA underwent a first 18-cycle PCR with the universal primers M1SS and BC2_uni_R. On the study's bioinformatics: Each sample was normalized by randomly selecting 1 million high-quality reads, each carrying a distinct molecular identifier. Instead of being binned into consensus sequences, reads with shared molecular identifiers were discarded. CDR3 identification, clonotype clustering and error correction used MiTCR with a Q25 quality threshold and the strictest error-elimination algorithm. A nonparametric unseen species model with Euler transformation was used to estimate lower-bound total TCR beta diversity. TCRdb reanalyzed the raw reads on its own, using fastp at Q25 for trimming and MiXCR for clone calling, and kept in-frame beta chains. Records with the same CDR3 protein are collapsed into one entry carrying the most frequent genes and DNA. None of the V and J calls come from the authors' own analysis; TCRdb made them. Recorded for this sample are 910,000 or so distinct CDR3 sequences; 51% of them occurred a single time. The leading ten clones occupy about a fifth of the sample.

This specimen comes from a study of blood T cells in healthy people across ages (dated by TCRdb to the mid-2010s). About the study as a whole: In model experiments, template switching captured about one uniquely barcoded TCR beta cDNA molecule for every two T cells. To track age-related changes in TCR beta repertoire diversity, the study relied on deep sequencing normalized with unique cDNA molecular identifiers. Four age groups were formed from the donors: young (average 16 years), middle-aged (approximately 40), aged (62) and long-lived (about 80). To avoid experimental bias, donors of different ages were spread randomly across the sequencing lanes. Using the same blood draw, the study looked at two additional independent replicas of 1 million unique cDNA reads for two donors, one aged 18 to 29 and the other aged 80 or older. On the study overall, not on this receptor specifically: As age increased, observed TCR beta diversity per million T cells dropped in a roughly linear way, and a significant reduction was already evident by age about 36. Estimates of total diversity based on one million sequenced T cells were considered lower bounds and underestimates. The long-lived group showed more naive CD4+ T cells, fewer expanded clones and increased TCR diversity than the aged group, suggesting age selection. Donor CMV infection status was unknown, potentially confounding age-related changes in expanded clonotypes. Since profiling was done on bulk unsorted PBMCs, naive and antigen-experienced compartments could not be conclusively compared. There was a strong correlation between observed TCR beta diversity and the percentage of naive T cells measured by flow cytometry.

Donors were about 36 systemically healthy Caucasian individuals from Russia aged roughly 6 to 100 years. About 9.6 milliliters of peripheral blood were collected from each donor into EDTA-treated Vacutainer tubes. PBMCs were isolated by Ficoll-Paque density-gradient centrifugation, with at least 6 million obtained per sample. Trizol reagent was used to extract total RNA from PBMCs, with at least 6 micrograms per sample. Naive CD45RAhigh/CD27high T cell percentages were measured by flow cytometry on a PBMC aliquot from every donor. The source of this sequence is a woman in her sixties or seventies in good health. Sequenced material: blood.

The CDR3 region: CASSSFRLAGGLSDTQYF. The bases are TGTGCCAGCAGCTCCTTCCGACTAGCGGGAGGGCTGTCCGATACGCAGTATTTT. This receptor chain uses TRBV7-9 and TRBJ2-3; 14 of the junction bases match TRBD2. At the junction V is shortened by 4 bases and J by 6 bases; bases outside the gene matches: 12. The CDR3 runs 18 amino acids, cysteine and phenylalanine included. The CDR3 DNA has 54 bases and is translated from base 1. In the germline V gene (reference sequence), CDR1 corresponds to SEHNR and CDR2 to FQNEAQ.